These 15 T cell receptor beta chains were sequenced from one sample in a study of blood T cell repertoires in COVID-19 (TCRdb year 2020). The method behind the library was the immunoSEQ multiplex PCR assay. TCRdb re-hosts the immuneACCESS table, in-frame sequences only. Its copies lack some clones; in the studies checked, an unresolved V gene accounts for under half of them, and the cause for the rest is not known. For this sample there are approximately 82,000 clones; roughly 82% appear just once. 6% to 7.5% of the sample rests with the top ten. The source material was peripheral blood. All receptors come from a man in his fifties with active or convalescent COVID-19.

The V and J genes are TRBV19 and TRBJ2-2, with TRBD2 as a possible D gene (5 bases). V was pared by 2 bases and J by 5 bases, with 6 bases between. The V gene's germline CDR1 is LNHDA and CDR2 SQIVND (reference sequence). This CDR3 is 13 amino acids long. CDR3 DNA sequence: TGTGCCAGTAGTATATCGGGGACCGGGGAGCTGTTTTTT. Protein: CASSISGTGELFF.

The chain has TRBV5-1 and TRBJ2-3, with D maybe TRBD1 (5 bases). Trimming shortened V by 0 bases and J by 2 bases, and 10 bases separated the two germline ends. CDR1 is SGHRS, CDR2 YFSETQ, per germline. CDR3 length: 15 amino acids. The DNA for the CDR3 is TGCGCCAGCAGCTTGGCGATAGGGGACACAGATACGCAGTATTTT. Residues: CASSLAIGDTDTQYF.

V is TRBV10-3 and J is TRBJ2-3; TRBD2 matches at 14 bases. Germline values: CDR1 ENHRY, CDR2 SYGVKD. The V and J ends lost 4 bases and 6 bases, in that order; junction bases with no gene match: 6. CDR3 length: 16 residues. The CDR3 region has the DNA TGTGCCATCAGTGTCCTTTGGACTAGCGGGGGGGATACGCAGTATTTT. It specifies CAISVLWTSGGDTQYF.

The rearrangement links TRBV10-3 to TRBJ1-4, with 9 bases identical to TRBD1. Per germline, CDR1 ENHRY and CDR2 SYGVKD. The CDR3 length is 15 residues. After removal of 3 bases from V and 8 bases from J, the junction contained 7 bases not matched to a gene. CDR3 in DNA: TGTGCCATCAGTGAATTTGGGACAGGGAACGAAAAACTGTTTTTT. As protein: CAISEFGTGNEKLFF.

This chain links TRBV6-1 with TRBJ1-4, with a tentative D call TRBD1 (5 bases). The CDR3 consists of 15 residues. Germline CDR1 and CDR2: MNHNS and SASEGT. Deletions cut 5 bases from V and 2 bases from J, with 12 bases between. In DNA form, the CDR3 reads TGTGCCAGCAGTTCTCCTGGGGGGACTAATGAAAAACTGTTTTTT. Its protein product is CASSSPGGTNEKLFF.

CDR3 loop: CASSGSIYNEQFF. In DNA form, the CDR3 reads TGTGCCAGCAGTGGGAGCATATACAATGAGCAGTTCTTC. The chain combines TRBV27 with TRBJ2-1, with D tentatively TRBD2 (5 bases). V was cut by 5 bases and J by 4 bases, with 9 bases left in between. CDR1 MNHEY and CDR2 SMNVEV come from the germline V gene (reference sequence). The CDR3 length is 13 residues.

This rearrangement joins TRBV7-9 to TRBJ2-5, with 11 positions matching TRBD1. The CDR3 runs 16 residues. With 3 bases clipped from V and 1 base from J, the junction kept 4 bases outside the gene matches. Germline loops: CDR1 SEHNR, CDR2 FQNEAQ (reference sequence). The CDR3 DNA follows: TGTGCCAGCAGCTTCGGACAGGGGGCCCTCCAAGAGACCCAGTACTTC. Residues: CASSFGQGALQETQYF.

This clone has a handful of counts. The chain couples TRBV7-8 to TRBJ1-6; D gene unclear. V lost 2 bases to trimming and J lost 8 bases, with 10 bases between them. In germline, CDR1 is SGHVS, CDR2 FQNEAQ. The CDR3 covers 14 residues. CDR3 residues: CASSLIREDSPLHF. As DNA, the CDR3 is TGTGCCAGCAGCTTAATACGGGAAGATTCACCCCTCCACTTT.

The chain carries TRBV7-8 and TRBJ1-2; D call uncertain. Germline lookup yields CDR1 SGHVS and CDR2 FQNEAQ. V dropped 1 base and J dropped 4 bases, with 4 bases sitting between them. CDR3 size: 12 residues. The CDR3 nucleotides read TGTGCCAGCAGCTTAGGCGGCTATGGCTACACCTTC. Translation gives CASSLGGYGYTF.

V gene TRBV5-4 combines with J gene TRBJ1-1; D gene unclear. This CDR3 comprises 16 residues. Deletions cut 7 bases from V and 5 bases from J, with 24 bases between. Germline V gene lookup returns CDR1 SGHNT and CDR2 YYREEE (reference sequence). In nucleotides, the CDR3 is TGTGCCAGCGAGCCCGCCAATCGGGTTAGGAAAACTGAAGCTTTCTTT. As protein: CASEPANRVRKTEAFF.

The chain carries TRBV28 and TRBJ1-5, with D maybe TRBD1 (5 bases). Looked up from germline, CDR1 is MDHEN and CDR2 is SYDVKM. V lost 5 bases to trimming and J lost 1 base, with 12 bases between them. The CDR3 extends over 15 amino acids. The CDR3 DNA is TGTGCCAGCAGTCAGGGCAGGGCGAGCAATCAGCCCCAGCATTTT. It yields the protein CASSQGRASNQPQHF.

The chain is built from TRBV7-2 and TRBJ1-4; 9 bases fit TRBD1. From germline, CDR1 is SGHTA and CDR2 FQGNSA. The CDR3 sequence is 15 residues long. Trimming cost V 4 bases and J 7 bases; bases outside gene matches: 7. The CDR3 nucleotides are TGTGCCAGCAGCTCGGGACAGGGACGGGGTGAAAAACTGTTTTTT. Its protein product is CASSSGQGRGEKLFF.

The V and J genes are TRBV5-5 and TRBJ2-2; no clear D. The CDR3 has 13 amino acids. Germline V gene sequence: CDR1 SGHKS, CDR2 YYEKEE (reference sequence). Trimming removed 4 bases from V and 1 base from J, with 5 bases in between. The CDR3 nucleotides read TGTGCCAGCAGCATCAGGAACACCGGGGAGCTGTTTTTT. It is translated as CASSIRNTGELFF.

This chain connects TRBV20-1 to TRBJ2-1; perhaps TRBD1 as D (5 bases). The germline CDR1 and CDR2 sequences are DFQATT and SNEGSKA (reference sequence). The germline V and J ends were trimmed by 3 bases and 6 bases, with 9 bases remaining between them. There are 12 residues in the CDR3. The chain's CDR3 is CSASRQGNEQFF. As DNA, the CDR3 is TGCAGTGCTAGTCGCCAGGGCAATGAGCAGTTCTTC.

V and J are TRBV3-1 (or the pseudogene TRBV3-2) and TRBJ2-3; 9 nucleotides line up with TRBD2. This CDR3 region has 16 residues. CDR1 LGHDT and CDR2 YNNKEL come from the germline V gene (reference sequence). V shed 3 bases, J shed 5 bases, and the junction held 9 bases outside the gene matches. This chain's CDR3 is CASSHGGGAMVDTQYF. CDR3 sequence (DNA): TGTGCCAGCAGCCACGGCGGGGGGGCCATGGTAGATACGCAGTATTTT.